The present T cell receptor beta chain was sequenced within a study of beta chain features in type 1 diabetes. Notes on this clone: The antigen remains undetermined.

Sort purity for all populations was recorded as exceeding 98%. Overall study findings and caveats: PCR may have favored shorter templates equally in patients and controls. Among patients with Type 1 diabetes, TCRB CDR3s were moderately but significantly shorter in every one of the four CD4+ subsets. Junctions at VDJ sites from type 1 diabetes patients had fewer insertions and more deletions.

TCRB transcripts that were expressed got sequenced, as all of the isolated RNA had been reverse transcribed. Clones were read by immunoSEQ multiplex PCR, and TCRdb kept only the in-frame ones, dropping some. Counted here are 330,000 or so clones, about 20% occurring once; the ten biggest clones make up 0.044%. V lost 0 bases and J lost 3, with 10 bases in between. The CDR3 spans 15 residues. Germline V gives CDR1 SGHRS, CDR2 YFSETQ. This clonotype was obtained from a woman under 30 in good health. Material for sequencing was naive CD4+ T cells from blood. The chain uses TRBV5-1 and TRBJ2-1, with TRBD1 as a possible D gene (5 bases). CDR3 loop: CASSLVGVRYNEQFF. In DNA, the CDR3 is TGCGCCAGCAGCTTGGTAGGGGTCCGCTACAATGAGCAGTTCTTC.